This record looks at one T cell receptor (beta chain) sequence and its context. The record originates from a study of cytomegalovirus exposure and HLA in healthy donors. J lost 3 bases, V lost 7 bases, and 9 bases had no gene match. CDR3 size: 15 residues. Germline loops: CDR1 LNHDA, CDR2 SQIVND (reference sequence). Amplification used 60 Vbeta primers and 13 Jbeta primers. The method was immunoSEQ multiplex PCR; TCRdb's version includes in-frame clones alone and lacks a portion of them. The specimen's table records around 140,000 clones. This TCR was recovered from a woman aged 18-29 years in good health and CMV-seronegative. The rearrangement links TRBV19 to TRBJ2-1, with TRBD2 matching 7 bases. Sequenced: PBMCs. CDR3 coding DNA: TGTGCCAGTAAGGTGGCTAGCGGACTCTACAATGAGCAGTTCTTC. Its translation is CASKVASGLYNEQFF. Variable domain in full (rest from reference TRBV19 and TRBJ2-1): DGGITQSPKYLFRKEGQNVTLSCEQNLNHDAMYWYRQDPGQGLRLIYYSQIVNDFQKGDIAEGYSVSREKKESFPLTVTSAQKNPTAFYLCASKVASGLYNEQFFGPGTRLTVL.